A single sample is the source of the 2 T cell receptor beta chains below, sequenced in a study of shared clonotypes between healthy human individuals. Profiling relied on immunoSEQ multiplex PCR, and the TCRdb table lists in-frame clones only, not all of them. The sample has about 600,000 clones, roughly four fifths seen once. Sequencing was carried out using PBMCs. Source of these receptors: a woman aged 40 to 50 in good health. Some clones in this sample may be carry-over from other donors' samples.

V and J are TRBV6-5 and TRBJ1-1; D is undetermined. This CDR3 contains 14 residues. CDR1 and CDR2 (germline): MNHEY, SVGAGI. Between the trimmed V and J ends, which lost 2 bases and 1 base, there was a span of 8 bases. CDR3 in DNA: TGTGCCAGCAGTTACGGCGGCCCGAACACTGAAGCTTTCTTT. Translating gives CASSYGGPNTEAFF.

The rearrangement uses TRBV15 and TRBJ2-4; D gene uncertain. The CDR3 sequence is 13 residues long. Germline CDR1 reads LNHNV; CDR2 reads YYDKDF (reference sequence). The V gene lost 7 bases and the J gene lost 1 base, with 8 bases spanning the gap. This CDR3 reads CATTGRAKNIQYF. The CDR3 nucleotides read TGTGCCACCACGGGCAGGGCCAAAAACATTCAGTACTTC.